The 22 T cell receptor beta chains below come from one sample, sequenced in a study of cytomegalovirus exposure and HLA in healthy donors. PCR amplification relied on 60 Vbeta primers (plus 13 Jbeta primers). Measured with immunoSEQ multiplex PCR; TCRdb has only the in-frame clones, and not every one. The repertoire holds about 110,000 clones, under 85% seen once, with around 1.3% in the top ten. The sample taken for sequencing was PBMCs. Receptors were obtained from a man aged 30 to 45 in good health and CMV-seronegative.

The chain combines TRBV10-3 with TRBJ2-5; 11 nucleotides match TRBD1. V lost 5 bases to trimming and J lost 5 bases; unmatched junction nucleotides: 7. CDR1 and CDR2 (germline): ENHRY, SYGVKD. The CDR3 loop spans 15 amino acids. This chain's CDR3 is CAISTGTGGMETQYF. CDR3 DNA sequence: TGTGCCATCAGTACTGGGACAGGGGGTATGGAGACCCAGTACTTC.

This clone turned up a few times. The chain uses TRBV4-1 and TRBJ2-5, with 7 bases lining up with TRBD2. The V gene's germline CDR1 is MGHRA and CDR2 YSYEKL. The junction had 4 bases not matched to a gene; V was cut back by 3 bases and J by 3 bases. The CDR3 contains 14 residues. DNA of the CDR3: TGCGCCAGCAGCCATTTCCGGGGGGAAGAGACCCAGTACTTC. It specifies CASSHFRGEETQYF.

The chain couples TRBV7-2 to TRBJ2-5, with a tentative D call TRBD1 (7 bases). In germline, CDR1 is SGHTA, CDR2 FQGNSA. This CDR3 has 16 amino acids. The V end lost 6 bases, the J end lost 0 bases, and 17 bases lay between the germline ends. CDR3 sequence (DNA): TGTGCCAGCAGAAGGGGGCGGGGATCGTACCAAGAGACCCAGTACTTC. Translating gives CASRRGRGSYQETQYF.

This clone was seen just once. The chain couples TRBV27 to TRBJ2-5, with 8 bases lining up with TRBD2. This CDR3 has 16 residues. CDR1 and CDR2 from the germline V gene are MNHEY and SMNVEV (reference sequence). The ends lost 3 bases at V and 0 bases at J; junction bases unmatched: 6. The CDR3 DNA reads as TGTGCCAGCAGTTTGTGGCCTAGCGGGTACCAAGAGACCCAGTACTTC. Its protein is CASSLWPSGYQETQYF.

The chain combines TRBV30 with TRBJ2-1, with TRBD2 identical over 12 bases. With V trimmed by 2 bases and J by 4 bases, 6 bases remained unmatched. The CDR3 has 16 amino acids. Germline V gene lookup returns CDR1 GTSNPN and CDR2 SVGIG (reference sequence). CDR3 nucleotide sequence: TGTGCCTGGAGTCTCCGGACTAGCGGGACTTACAATGAGCAGTTCTTC. Encoded protein: CAWSLRTSGTYNEQFF.

The count of this clone is one. This rearrangement joins TRBV7-6 to TRBJ2-3; TRBD2 agrees at 11 bases. The V segment lost 5 bases and the J segment 5 bases; nucleotides outside the gene matches: 12. The CDR3 contains 17 residues. The V gene's germline CDR1 is SGHVS and CDR2 FNYEAQ. Here the CDR3 DNA reads TGTGCCAGCAGCCCTCGGGTAGCGGGGGGGCCCGGAGATACGCAGTATTTT. Encoded protein: CASSPRVAGGPGDTQYF.

The chain carries TRBV28 and TRBJ1-5; perhaps TRBD1 as D (5 bases). The CDR3 is 16 residues long. Trimming shortened V by 6 bases and J by 7 bases, and 22 bases separated the two germline ends. From germline, CDR1 is MDHEN and CDR2 SYDVKM. The CDR3 region has the DNA TGTGCCAGCAGCCGCCTACCTGCGGGGGGTGTACAGCCCCAGCATTTT. Protein sequence: CASSRLPAGGVQPQHF.

The rearrangement uses TRBV5-6 and TRBJ2-5, with D unclear. CDR1 is SGHDT and CDR2 is YYEEEE in the germline V gene. CDR3 length: 14 amino acids. V dropped 0 bases and J dropped 2 bases, with 8 bases sitting between them. Written as DNA, the CDR3 is TGTGCCAGCAGCTTGGGTTTGACACAAGAGACCCAGTACTTC. It yields the protein CASSLGLTQETQYF.

The genes are TRBV6-5 and TRBJ2-4; weak D call: TRBD2 (6 bases). The CDR3 extends over 16 amino acids. With 2 bases removed from V and 0 bases from J, the gap between germline ends came to 11 bases. Germline CDR1 and CDR2: MNHEY and SVGAGI. CDR3 residues: CASSYDGGVAKNIQYF. DNA of the CDR3: TGTGCCAGCAGTTACGACGGCGGGGTAGCCAAAAACATTCAGTACTTC.

This chain uses TRBV6-5 with TRBJ1-5, with 7 nucleotides matching TRBD1. V was clipped by 6 bases and J by 2 bases; unmatched bases: 4. The CDR3 extends over 14 amino acids. Per the germline V gene, CDR1 is MNHEY and CDR2 is SVGAGI. CDR3 sequence: CASRSGTGNQPQHF. CDR3 coding DNA: TGTGCCAGCAGATCCGGGACAGGCAATCAGCCCCAGCATTTT.

The table lists this clone with a count of one. The chain carries TRBV6-5 and TRBJ2-3; TRBD1 matches at 9 bases. The CDR3 extends over 14 amino acids. The junction had 3 bases not matched to a gene; V was cut back by 2 bases and J by 6 bases. Germline assignment: CDR1 MNHEY and CDR2 SVGAGI. CDR3 nucleotides: TGTGCCAGCAGTTACACCGGGACAGGGGATACGCAGTATTTT. It specifies CASSYTGTGDTQYF.

The rearrangement uses TRBV19 and TRBJ1-5, with 9 bases that match TRBD1. Unmatched junction bases numbered 3, after V lost 3 bases and J lost 0 bases. CDR1 and CDR2 from the germline V gene are LNHDA and SQIVND (reference sequence). The CDR3 totals 16 residues. The CDR3 loop reads CASSILTGGSNQPQHF. The DNA of the CDR3 is TGTGCCAGTAGTATTCTGACAGGGGGTAGCAATCAGCCCCAGCATTTT. The full variable domain, completed using reference TRBV19 and TRBJ1-5, is DGGITQSPKYLFRKEGQNVTLSCEQNLNHDAMYWYRQDPGQGLRLIYYSQIVNDFQKGDIAEGYSVSREKKESFPLTVTSAQKNPTAFYLCASSILTGGSNQPQHFGDGTRLSIL.

The CDR3: CASRLTATTGSGTEAFF. The DNA for the CDR3 is TGCGCCAGCAGACTCACCGCAACAACAGGGTCTGGCACTGAAGCTTTCTTT. V and J are TRBV4-1 and TRBJ1-1, with D possibly being TRBD1 (6 bases). With 6 bases removed from V and 4 bases from J, the gap between germline ends came to 24 bases. Germline-derived CDR1 and CDR2 are MGHRA and YSYEKL. The CDR3 has 17 residues.

This clone was counted a single time. V usage is TRBV2 and J usage is TRBJ2-2; the D gene is possibly TRBD1 (5 bases). Germline V gives CDR1 SNHLY, CDR2 FYNNEI. Deletions cut 3 bases from V and 5 bases from J, with 10 bases between. The CDR3 consists of 14 residues. In DNA, the CDR3 is TGTGCCAGCAGTGAGTCTGGGGCGACCGGGGAGCTGTTTTTT. Amino acids: CASSESGATGELFF.

The rearrangement uses TRBV29-1 and TRBJ2-7; 12 nucleotides agree with TRBD2. The germline gives CDR1 SQVTM, CDR2 ANQGSEA. This CDR3 is built from 16 residues. V lost 4 bases, J lost 2 bases, and 9 bases stayed unmatched. The CDR3 sequence is CSVAAPGLAGPYEQYF. The CDR3 DNA follows: TGCAGCGTTGCCGCACCCGGACTAGCGGGGCCCTACGAGCAGTACTTC.

This clone was counted between two and nine times. The chain combines TRBV9 with TRBJ2-7, with D possibly being TRBD1 (6 bases). The CDR3 totals 15 residues. V was shortened by 0 bases and J by 3 bases, with 13 bases between the two germline ends. CDR1 is SGDLS, CDR2 YYNGEE, per germline. This CDR3 is CASSVAVGAGYEQYF. The CDR3 DNA reads as TGTGCCAGCAGCGTAGCAGTGGGGGCGGGCTACGAGCAGTACTTC.

This chain uses TRBV15 with TRBJ1-1, with D maybe TRBD1 (5 bases). This CDR3 comprises 12 residues. V lost 2 bases to trimming and J lost 7 bases, with 8 bases between them. Germline V gene lookup returns CDR1 LNHNV and CDR2 YYDKDF (reference sequence). The CDR3, as DNA: TGTGCCACCAGCAGAACAGGCGTTGAAGCTTTCTTT. Its translation: CATSRTGVEAFF.

The J gene is TRBJ1-2, the V gene TRBV7-9, with D perhaps matching TRBD1 (5 bases). Germline V CDR1 and CDR2: SEHNR, FQNEAQ (reference sequence). V was cut by 5 bases and J by 7 bases, with 11 bases left in between. The CDR3 extends over 12 amino acids. The CDR3 bases are TGTGCCAGCAGCCCCCCGGGGGGTGGCTACACCTTC. Translating gives CASSPPGGGYTF.

V usage is TRBV2 and J usage is TRBJ2-7, with TRBD1 matching 8 bases. The V gene end was trimmed by 8 bases and the J gene end by 6 bases; junction bases not matched to a gene: 12. This CDR3 has 14 amino acids. Germline CDR1 reads SNHLY; CDR2 reads FYNNEI. DNA of the CDR3: TGTGCCAGCGGGGGACTGACAGGGGTCCTCGAGCAGTACTTC. Translation: CASGGLTGVLEQYF.

Note on this clone: Distinct nucleotide sequences in the sample also encode this CDR3. The chain links TRBV7-2 to TRBJ2-5; TRBD1 matches at 8 bases. Germline V gives CDR1 SGHTA, CDR2 FQGNSA. CDR3 length equals 13 residues. After removal of 3 bases from V and 5 bases from J, the junction contained 2 bases not matched to a gene. CDR3 residues: CASSFRGLETQYF. Here the CDR3 DNA reads TGTGCCAGCAGCTTCAGGGGGCTGGAGACCCAGTACTTC.

The chain employs TRBV28 and TRBJ2-1, with D possibly matching TRBD2 (5 bases). The CDR3 is 13 amino acids. Trimming left V 3 bases short and J 7 bases short, with 10 bases between. Germline CDR1 and CDR2: MDHEN and SYDVKM. CDR3 DNA sequence: TGTGCCAGCAGTTTGCCTAGCCGAAATGAGCAGTTCTTC. It encodes CASSLPSRNEQFF.

As to this clone: The same CDR3 is also encoded by other DNA sequences in this sample. The chain uses TRBV4-3 and TRBJ1-2, with TRBD1 as a possible D gene (5 bases). The CDR3 totals 13 residues. The V gene's germline CDR1 is LGHNA and CDR2 YSLEER. V lost 0 bases to trimming and J lost 8 bases, with 10 bases between them. In DNA form, the CDR3 reads TGCGCCAGCAGCCAAGATCTAGACAGCGGCTACACCTTC. Translating gives CASSQDLDSGYTF.